The clone carrying this TCR beta chain came up many times. The data are from a study of low-dose radiotherapy and immunotherapy resistance in tumors. Study as a whole: Patients took aspirin (300 mg orally, daily) for four cycles beginning at cycle 1 day 1.

Using a constant-region primer together with a V-primer adapter, TCRs were subjected to around 22 PCR cycles of amplification. One entry per CDR3 protein results from TCRdb running MiXCR on the reads. The sample includes about 52,000 distinct CDR3 sequences, around 34% of them seen just once. The germline V gene has CDR1 DFQATT and CDR2 SNEGSKA (reference sequence). V was shortened by 3 bases and J by 4 bases, with 19 bases between the two germline ends. The CDR3 covers 16 residues. The time point here: after trial treatment. Treatment denoted: LDRT plus nivolumab, ipilimumab, low-dose cyclophosphamide and aspirin (RACIN trial). The donors, trial participants, received nivolumab, ipilimumab, aspirin, low-dose cyclophosphamide and low-dose radiotherapy.

J is TRBJ2-1 and V is TRBV20-1; D might be TRBD2 (7 bases). This receptor was identified in a male donor with rectosigmoid adenocarcinoma. Material: PBMCs, obtained after low-dose radiotherapy plus immunotherapy. The CDR3 here is CSARPTKGGLYNEQFF. Written as DNA, the CDR3 is TGCAGTGCTAGGCCGACGAAGGGGGGGCTTTACAATGAGCAGTTCTTC.